These T cell receptor beta chains were read from a single sample in a study of T cell responses to AZD1222 COVID-19 vaccine. TCRdb keeps only in-frame clones here, not all; method: immunoSEQ multiplex PCR. Here the sample spans around 150,000 clones, approximately 94% being singletons. The starting material was peripheral blood, obtained on day 0 of AZD1222 vaccination. The receptors shown here come from an adult in good health. Both conserved end residues are trimmed from each CDR3.

cdr3_length,j_call,v_call,cdr3_aa
16,TRBJ1-2,TRBV12-5,ASGFRTLFGRLNYGYT
15,TRBJ2-1,TRBV19,ASSHIWGTSVYNEQF
12,TRBJ2-5,TRBV14,ASSPLGTQETQY
10,TRBJ1-5,TRBV7-9,ASSLGSQPQH
12,TRBJ2-1,TRBV5-4,ASSEAGGLHEQF
13,TRBJ2-3,TRBV6-4,ASSISGGTSGTQY
12,TRBJ2-1,TRBV5-1,ASSLDRGSYEQF
12,TRBJ1-5,TRBV9,ASSADSGNQPQH
12,TRBJ1-2,TRBV28,ASSFGTGVYGYT
10,TRBJ2-5,TRBV30,AWSVDGETQY
13,TRBJ2-1,TRBV15,ATSSRLAGGNEQF
12,TRBJ2-3,TRBV5-1,ASSSGLLTDTQY
12,TRBJ1-4,TRBV5-4,ASSLQGAVEKLF
12,TRBJ1-5,TRBV28,ASSLSSRNQPQH
12,TRBJ1-1,TRBV5-6,ASSLRVLNTEAF
12,TRBJ2-5,TRBV28,ASSLSRRQETQY
13,TRBJ2-3,TRBV27,ASSLSNPLTDTQY
11,TRBJ1-2,TRBV11-2,ASSLDSGDGYT
13,TRBJ2-1,TRBV6-2/TRBV6-3,ASSPPGPAYNEQF
12,TRBJ2-2,TRBV6-5,ASRFSGDTGELF
12,TRBJ2-1,TRBV19,ASSMLGQGYEQF
11,TRBJ1-1,TRBV7-2,ASSPRLRTEAF